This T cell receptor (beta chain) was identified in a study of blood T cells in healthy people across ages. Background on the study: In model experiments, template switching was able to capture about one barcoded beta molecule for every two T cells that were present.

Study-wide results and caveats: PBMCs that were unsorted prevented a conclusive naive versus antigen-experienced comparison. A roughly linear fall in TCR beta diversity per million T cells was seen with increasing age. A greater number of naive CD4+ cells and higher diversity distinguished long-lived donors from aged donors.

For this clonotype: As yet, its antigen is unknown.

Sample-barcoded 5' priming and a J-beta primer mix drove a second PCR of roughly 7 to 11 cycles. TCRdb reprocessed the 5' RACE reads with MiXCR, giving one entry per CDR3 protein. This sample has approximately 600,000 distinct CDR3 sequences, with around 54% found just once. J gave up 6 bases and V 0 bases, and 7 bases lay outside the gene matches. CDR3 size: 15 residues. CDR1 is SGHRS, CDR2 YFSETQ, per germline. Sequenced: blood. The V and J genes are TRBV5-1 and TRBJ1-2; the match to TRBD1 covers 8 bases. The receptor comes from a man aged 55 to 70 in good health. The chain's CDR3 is CASSLVQGAIDGYTF. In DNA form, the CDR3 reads TGCGCCAGCAGCTTGGTCCAGGGGGCAATAGATGGCTACACCTTC.